This T cell receptor (beta chain) was captured by sequencing in a study of T cells in Graves' hyperthyroidism and ophthalmopathy. Study outcomes and limitations: The majority of expanded thyroid clonotypes above 0.001 also appeared in blood.

This clonotype has a handful of counts. The antigen is undetermined. Using RNA transcripts as the source, TCR beta CDR3 regions were amplified. The TCR CDR3 first-round RT-PCR relied on the HTBI primer set. In TCRdb, the multiplex PCR reads were re-called with MiXCR into one record per CDR3 protein. This table holds under 300,000 distinct CDR3 sequences, about 14% found once. Exclusion of a patient resulted from uncontrolled infection, other autoimmune disease, pregnancy or lactation. V lost 3 bases and J lost 4; bases outside the gene matches: 4. CDR3 length: 15 residues. CDR1 and CDR2 (germline): SGHTA, FQGTGA.

Sequenced material: blood. The chain joins TRBV7-3 to TRBJ1-3; 9 nucleotides line up with TRBD1. This TCR was recovered from a woman younger than 45 with Graves' hyperthyroidism that later progressed to Graves' ophthalmopathy. CDR3 sequence: CASSFGTGKGNTIYF. The CDR3 nucleotides are TGTGCCAGCAGCTTCGGGACAGGGAAAGGAAACACCATATATTTT. The full variable domain, rest sourced from reference TRBV7-3 and TRBJ1-3, is GAGVSQTPSNKVTEKGKYVELRCDPISGHTALYWYRQSLGQGPEFLIYFQGTGAADDSGLPNDRFFAVRPEGSVSTLKIQRTERGDSAVYLCASSFGTGKGNTIYFGEGSWLTVV.